This T cell receptor (beta chain) was identified during a study of T cells in Graves' hyperthyroidism and ophthalmopathy. Study-level results: Ophthalmopathy was told apart from stable hyperthyroidism by a 13 V-J model.

This clonotype was counted ten times or more. Its cognate antigen is unknown. The ends were cut back, 3 bases at V and 4 bases at J, with 4 bases in the middle. CDR3 size: 12 residues. TCR beta CDR3 regions were amplified from RNA transcripts. The TCR CDR3 first-round RT-PCR relied on the HTBI primer set. TCRdb called the multiplex PCR reads again in MiXCR, with one record for every CDR3 protein. The sample records roughly 200,000 distinct CDR3 sequences, about 17% being singletons. Sequenced: blood. This chain links TRBV12-3 or TRBV12-4 with TRBJ2-1; D call uncertain. This TCR derives from a middle-aged man with Graves' hyperthyroidism. The CDR3 protein is CASSFGYNEQFF. CDR3 nucleotide sequence: TGTGCCAGCAGTTTTGGGTACAATGAGCAGTTCTTC.